This is a list of T cell receptor beta chains from one sample in a study of PD-1 blockade in classical Hodgkin lymphoma. Profiling relied on immunoSEQ multiplex PCR, and the TCRdb table lists in-frame clones only, not all of them. This sample carries 100,000 or so clones, roughly nine tenths of them seen once, and the ten largest clones take 15% to 20%. Sequenced here: peripheral blood mononuclear cells (PBMCs), sampled before the fourth cycle of nivolumab. These receptors all come from a human donor with classical Hodgkin lymphoma. CDR3s include the opening cysteine and the closing phenylalanine or tryptophan. D genes are given only for firm matches. Size is omitted from some rows. Given values are once, few, many or a class for expanded clones.

J	size	V	D	CDR3	DNA
TRBJ2-2	once	TRBV5-4	TRBD2	CASSLRASGPNTGELFF	TGTGCCAGCAGCTTGAGGGCTAGCGGACCCAACACCGGGGAGCTGTTTTTT
TRBJ2-6	once	TRBV28	-	CASSLLQAGANVLTF	TGTGCCAGCAGTCTCCTCCAGGCTGGGGCCAACGTCCTGACTTTC
TRBJ1-3	-	TRBV5-5	TRBD1	CASSFPGTVGNTIYF	TGTGCCAGCAGCTTTCCTGGGACAGTAGGAAACACCATATATTTT
TRBJ2-2	once	TRBV11-2	-	CASSPSGAGNTGELFF	TGTGCCAGCAGCCCTTCCGGGGCAGGGAACACCGGGGAGCTGTTTTTT
TRBJ1-2	few	TRBV25-1	-	CASSEQHMGYTF	TGTGCCAGCAGTGAACAGCATATGGGCTACACCTTC
TRBJ2-3	-	TRBV5-1	-	CASSGVADITDTQYF	TGCGCCAGCAGCGGGGTAGCGGATATCACAGATACGCAGTATTTT
TRBJ2-7	-	TRBV4-1	TRBD2	CASSPSLAGAYEQYF	TGCGCCAGCAGCCCCTCACTAGCGGGAGCTTACGAGCAGTACTTC
TRBJ2-5	-	TRBV11-2	-	CASSLALEVGTQYF	TGTGCCAGCAGCTTAGCACTGGAAGTCGGGACCCAGTACTTC
TRBJ2-7	-	TRBV11-2	-	CASSSPRLSDEQYF	TGTGCCAGCAGCTCACCGCGACTATCTGACGAGCAGTACTTC
TRBJ2-7	-	TRBV10-3	TRBD1	CAISESRTGEAYEQYF	TGTGCCATCAGTGAGTCCCGGACAGGGGAGGCCTACGAGCAGTACTTC
TRBJ2-1	-	TRBV29-1	-	CSVSSQEQFF	TGCAGCGTGTCCTCACAGGAGCAGTTCTTC
TRBJ2-5	-	TRBV19	-	CASSIGRGTQETQYF	TGTGCCAGTAGTATCGGACGGGGGACCCAAGAGACCCAGTACTTC
TRBJ1-1	-	TRBV2	-	CASKNRAFF	TGTGCCAGCAAGAATCGAGCTTTCTTT
TRBJ1-5	-	TRBV6-6	-	CASSYSPGKGLQPQHF	TGTGCCAGCAGTTACTCCCCGGGTAAAGGGCTTCAGCCCCAGCATTTT
TRBJ2-6	-	TRBV7-9	-	CASSFRAGANVLTF	TGTGCCAGCAGCTTCAGGGCTGGGGCCAACGTCCTGACTTTC
TRBJ1-3	-	TRBV30	-	CAWTLSGIGFENTIYF	TGTGCCTGGACCCTCTCAGGGATTGGTTTTGAAAACACCATATATTTT
TRBJ1-1	-	TRBV5-8	-	CASSLETYTEAFF	TGTGCCAGCAGCTTGGAGACCTACACTGAAGCTTTCTTT
TRBJ1-5	-	TRBV7-2	-	CASSNREGQPQHF	TGTGCCAGCAGCAACAGGGAAGGGCAGCCCCAGCATTTT
TRBJ2-4	once	TRBV30	TRBD1	CAGRTGVAKNIQYF	TGTGCCGGAAGGACAGGGGTAGCCAAAAACATTCAGTACTTC
TRBJ2-3	-	TRBV27	TRBD1	CASSIQGAFADTQYF	TGTGCCAGCAGTATACAGGGGGCTTTCGCAGATACGCAGTATTTT
TRBJ2-3	-	TRBV5-4	TRBD2	CASSPNPAGGGADTQYF	TGTGCCAGCAGCCCCAACCCCGCGGGAGGGGGGGCGGATACGCAGTATTTT
TRBJ1-1	-	TRBV5-4	TRBD1	CASSWDRQTEAFF	TGTGCCAGCAGTTGGGACAGGCAAACTGAAGCTTTCTTT
TRBJ1-3	-	TRBV19	-	CASSILGQTYSGNTIYF	TGTGCCAGTAGTATTCTGGGACAAACTTACTCTGGAAACACCATATATTTT
TRBJ1-1	-	TRBV10-1	-	CASSEAGAVTEAFF	TGCGCCAGCAGTGAGGCAGGGGCAGTAACTGAAGCTTTCTTT
TRBJ1-4	-	TRBV6-5	-	CASSSWTDLNEKLFF	TGTGCCAGCAGTAGCTGGACGGATCTAAATGAAAAACTGTTTTTT
TRBJ1-1	once	TRBV13	-	CASSLDWRGGTSEAFF	TGTGCCAGCAGCTTAGATTGGAGGGGAGGAACATCTGAAGCTTTCTTT